This T cell receptor (beta chain) was identified during a study of CD8 T cells in Susac syndrome. The authors carried out high-throughput sequencing of TCR beta. They applied it to CD8+ and CD4+ T cells obtained from blood. The multiple sclerosis controls, all treatment-naive patients, had relapsing-remitting disease that was stable or active. FACS enriched CD8+ TEMRA cells, while bulk CD8+ and CD4+ were negatively isolated. With random hexamers, reverse transcription was performed on about 0.5 to 1 ug of RNA. immunoSEQ multiplex PCR amplified TCR beta CDR3 across 54 Vbeta, 13 Jbeta. TCRdb reprocessed the immunoSEQ multiplex PCR reads with MiXCR, giving one entry per CDR3 protein. Of roughly 300,000 distinct CDR3 sequences listed, 80% to 90% were seen once; the top ten hold around 0.12%. Sequenced: CD8+ T cells from PBMCs. This receptor was identified in a human donor with multiple sclerosis.

The CDR3 is CASSLVRTMFVAEAFF. For the CDR3, the DNA is TGTGCCAGCAGCTTGGTCCGGACCATGTTTGTGGCTGAAGCTTTCTTT. The rearrangement uses TRBV5-5 and TRBJ1-1, with no clear D. CDR1 and CDR2 from the germline V gene are SGHKS and YYEKEE (reference sequence). The ends were cut back, 0 bases at V and 6 bases at J, with 18 bases in the middle. This CDR3 is built from 16 residues. The full variable domain, rest sourced from reference TRBV5-5 and TRBJ1-1, is DAGVTQSPTHLIKTRGQQVTLRCSPISGHKSVSWYQQVLGQGPQFIFQYYEKEERGRGNFPDRFSARQFPNYSSELNVNALLLGDSALYLCASSLVRTMFVAEAFFGQGTRLTVV.